This T cell receptor (beta chain) is drawn from a study of blood T cells in healthy people across ages. Across the study: Capture via template switching afforded approximately one barcoded beta molecule per two T cells.

Germline-derived CDR1 and CDR2 are DFQATT and SNEGSKA (reference sequence). The CDR3 consists of 18 residues. The V end was cut by 0 bases, the J end by 2 bases, with 23 bases between. Together with a sample-barcoded 5' primer, a J-beta primer mix was included in a second PCR lasting about 7 to 11 cycles. TCRdb re-analysed the 5' RACE reads in MiXCR, keeping a single row per CDR3 protein. The repertoire holds approximately 780,000 distinct CDR3 sequences, with under 30% as singletons. These same data were also listed under a study on T cells of mothers and their children.

Sequenced input: blood. The chain couples TRBV20-1 to TRBJ2-7; D is unclear. The receptor comes from a boy aged 5-17 years in good health. The CDR3 DNA sequence: TGCAGTGCTAGAGATCGTTGGGCAGGAGAGGCGGTAACCTACGAGCAGTACTTC. This codes for CSARDRWAGEAVTYEQYF.